These T cell receptor beta chains were read from a single sample in a study of T-cell reconstitution after alpha-beta-depleted transplantation in children. TCRdb ran MiXCR on the PCR reads and lists one entry per CDR3 protein. The repertoire consists of over 25,000 distinct CDR3 sequences, with approximately 6.5% occurring once and the leading ten covering roughly a quarter. The material was peripheral blood, obtained 60 days after TCRalphabeta/CD19-depleted stem cell transplant. The receptors originated from a child under three years old who had a stem cell transplant for acute myeloid leukemia, so the T cells may come from the graft donor. Each CDR3 is given with its conserved first and last residue. D genes are given only for firm matches. Size tells how often a clone was seen (once, few, many) or the class of an expanded clone, and some rows leave it out.

j_call clone_size d_call v_call cdr3_aa cdr3_nt
TRBJ1-2 many NA TRBV7-9 CASSLGPYGYTF TGTGCCAGCAGCTTAGGCCCGTATGGCTACACCTTC
TRBJ2-7 many NA TRBV7-8 CASRWDLTYEQYF TGTGCCAGCCGTTGGGACTTGACCTACGAGCAGTACTTC
TRBJ1-1 few NA TRBV7-6 CASSLRGGVREGEAFF TGTGCCAGCAGCTTAAGGGGGGGGGTGCGTGAGGGTGAAGCTTTCTTT
TRBJ2-5 many NA TRBV4-3 CASSQDVPTQDRYF TGCGCCAGCAGCCAAGATGTACCGACCCAGGACCGGTACTTC
TRBJ1-1 many NA TRBV5-6 CASSWGTGNTEAFF TGTGCCAGCAGCTGGGGGACGGGGAACACTGAAGCTTTCTTT
TRBJ2-2 many NA TRBV3-1 CASTYAGGTANTGELFF TGTGCCAGCACCTACGCAGGGGGGACGGCGAACACCGGGGAGCTGTTTTTT
TRBJ2-7 many TRBD2 TRBV5-1 CASSDGRYEQYF TGCGCCAGCAGCGACGGGAGGTACGAGCAGTACTTC
TRBJ1-2 many NA TRBV20-1 CSAPGFYGYTF TGCAGTGCCCCGGGGTTCTATGGCTACACCTTC
TRBJ2-7 many NA TRBV7-8 CASSPRDITYEQYF TGTGCCAGCAGCCCTAGGGACATTACCTACGAGCAGTACTTC
TRBJ1-5 many NA TRBV20-1 CSAREGLYSNQPQHF TGCAGTGCTAGAGAAGGGCTATATAGCAATCAGCCCCAGCATTTT
TRBJ1-1 many TRBD1 TRBV7-8 CASSFETGLNTEAFF TGTGCCAGCAGCTTCGAGACAGGGTTGAACACTGAAGCTTTCTTT
TRBJ2-3 medium-sized TRBD2 TRBV15 CATSSAGGSTDTQYF TGTGCCACCTCGTCGGCGGGAGGGTCCACAGATACGCAGTATTTT
TRBJ1-1 many NA TRBV5-1 CASCSTGREVTEAFF TGCGCCAGCTGCTCAACAGGGAGGGAGGTCACTGAAGCTTTCTTT
TRBJ2-1 NA TRBD2 TRBV18 CASSPLFAGGSYNEQFF TGTGCCAGCTCACCACTCTTCGCGGGGGGTTCCTACAATGAGCAGTTCTTC
TRBJ2-7 many TRBD1 TRBV20-1 CSARDTGTGYEQYF TGCAGTGCTAGAGATACCGGGACAGGATACGAGCAGTACTTC
TRBJ2-5 many NA TRBV5-1 CASSSVGGLQETQYF TGCGCCAGCAGCAGTGTCGGGGGGCTTCAAGAGACCCAGTACTTC
TRBJ2-2 many NA TRBV5-1 CASSSGGPGELFF TGCGCCAGCAGCTCGGGGGGCCCCGGGGAGCTGTTTTTT
TRBJ2-7 many NA TRBV4-3 CASSQDPYEQYF TGCGCCAGCAGCCAAGATCCCTACGAGCAGTACTTC
TRBJ2-1 many TRBD2 TRBV12-3/TRBV12-4 CASSIAGALKFF TGTGCCAGCAGTATAGCGGGGGCCCTAAAGTTCTTC
TRBJ2-7 few NA TRBV5-6 CASSLGTHEQYF TGTGCCAGCAGCTTGGGCACCCACGAGCAGTACTTC
TRBJ2-3 many NA TRBV4-2 CASSSTDTQYF TGTGCCAGCAGCTCAACAGATACGCAGTATTTT
TRBJ1-1 many NA TRBV24-1 CATSGVLGEAFF TGTGCCACCAGTGGCGTTTTGGGGGAAGCTTTCTTT
TRBJ2-1 many NA TRBV6-2/TRBV6-3 CASSITGFDDNEQFF TGTGCCAGCAGTATTACAGGGTTCGACGACAATGAGCAGTTCTTC
TRBJ2-3 many NA TRBV6-2/TRBV6-3 CASIPGHHTDTQYF TGTGCCAGCATCCCGGGACACCACACAGATACGCAGTATTTT
TRBJ1-4 many NA TRBV20-1 CSASEDSNEKLFF TGCAGTGCCTCCGAGGACTCTAATGAAAAACTGTTTTTT
TRBJ2-7 many NA TRBV5-6 CASSFLDYEQYF TGTGCCAGCAGCTTCCTGGATTACGAGCAGTACTTC
TRBJ2-7 many NA TRBV5-1 CASSPGTIEQYF TGCGCCAGCAGTCCCGGGACAATCGAGCAGTACTTC
TRBJ2-7 many NA TRBV15 CATSRGDLNYEQYF TGTGCCACCAGCAGGGGGGATTTGAACTACGAGCAGTACTTC
TRBJ2-7 many NA TRBV7-9 CASSANFHEQYF TGTGCCAGCAGCGCAAATTTCCACGAGCAGTACTTC
TRBJ2-7 many TRBD1 TRBV9 CASSPDRVNEQYF TGTGCCAGCAGCCCCGACAGGGTCAACGAGCAGTACTTC
TRBJ2-5 few NA TRBV7-9 CASSFPGLQETQYF TGTGCCAGCAGCTTTCCGGGATTACAAGAGACCCAGTACTTC
TRBJ2-5 many NA TRBV6-2/TRBV6-3 CASKTGETQYF TGTGCCAGCAAGACGGGTGAGACCCAGTACTTC
TRBJ2-1 many NA TRBV5-1 CASSLVPNEQFF TGCGCCAGCAGCTTGGTCCCCAATGAGCAGTTCTTC
TRBJ1-4 many NA TRBV7-2 CASSPFYGEKLFF TGTGCCAGCAGCCCGTTTTATGGTGAAAAACTGTTTTTT
TRBJ1-4 many TRBD1 TRBV7-9 CASSYVTGGDEKLFF TGTGCCAGCAGCTACGTTACAGGGGGCGATGAAAAACTGTTTTTT
TRBJ2-1 many NA TRBV2 CASSWGVEQFF TGTGCCAGCTCCTGGGGGGTTGAGCAGTTCTTC
TRBJ2-3 many NA TRBV5-6 CASSLPPDTQYF TGTGCCAGCAGCTTGCCCCCAGATACGCAGTATTTT
TRBJ2-4 many NA TRBV28 CASSFPGHTKNIQYF TGTGCCAGCAGTTTCCCGGGACATACCAAAAACATTCAGTACTTC
TRBJ2-7 many TRBD1 TRBV7-9 CASSPRTGSDEQYF TGTGCCAGCAGCCCTAGGACAGGGTCCGACGAGCAGTACTTC
TRBJ1-6 many NA TRBV13 CASSLGGSPLHF TGTGCCAGCAGCTTAGGCGGCTCACCCCTCCACTTT
TRBJ2-7 many TRBD1 TRBV28 CASSIPGTAYEQYF TGTGCCAGCAGCATCCCCGGGACAGCCTACGAGCAGTACTTC
TRBJ2-3 many NA TRBV6-2/TRBV6-3 CASSSGGSTDTQYF TGTGCCAGCAGCTCCGGGGGCAGCACAGATACGCAGTATTTT
TRBJ2-7 few NA TRBV28 CASSLEGWHEQYF TGTGCCAGCAGTTTAGAAGGGTGGCACGAGCAGTACTTC
TRBJ2-5 few NA TRBV4-3 CASSHFGSQETQYF TGCGCCAGCAGCCACTTCGGCAGCCAAGAGACCCAGTACTTC
TRBJ1-6 many NA TRBV27 CASTARPYNSPLHF TGTGCCAGCACCGCCAGACCCTATAATTCACCCCTCCACTTT
TRBJ1-1 NA NA TRBV12-3/TRBV12-4 CASSPWGVTEAFF TGTGCCAGCAGTCCCTGGGGTGTCACTGAAGCTTTCTTT
TRBJ1-1 many NA TRBV6-5 CAAGVGNTEAFF TGTGCAGCAGGGGTGGGGAACACTGAAGCTTTCTTT
TRBJ2-7 NA TRBD1 TRBV20-1 CSAAGTGKPYEQYF TGCAGTGCTGCCGGGACAGGGAAACCCTACGAGCAGTACTTC
TRBJ2-1 many NA TRBV7-2 CASSLGFGSYNEQFF TGTGCCAGCAGCTTAGGATTTGGGTCCTACAATGAGCAGTTCTTC
TRBJ1-1 many NA TRBV27 CASRKMGVRGTEAFF TGTGCCAGCAGGAAAATGGGAGTTCGGGGCACTGAAGCTTTCTTT
TRBJ2-7 few TRBD2 TRBV2 CASTPRASGYSYEQYF TGTGCCAGCACCCCAAGGGCTAGCGGATACTCCTACGAGCAGTACTTC
TRBJ2-7 few TRBD2 TRBV7-8 CANLAGGHDDSEGEYLNEQYF TGTGCCAATTTAGCGGGAGGGCACGATGATTCAGAAGGGGAGTACCTGAACGAGCAGTACTTC
TRBJ2-3 many NA TRBV2 CASKDGGTDTQYF TGTGCCAGCAAAGACGGGGGCACAGATACGCAGTATTTT
TRBJ2-7 many TRBD1 TRBV7-9 CASSTRTGKFYEQYF TGTGCCAGCAGCACGAGGACAGGGAAGTTCTACGAGCAGTACTTC
TRBJ2-7 many TRBD1 TRBV10-3 CAISGRTGVPYEQYF TGTGCCATCAGTGGAAGGACAGGGGTCCCCTACGAGCAGTACTTC
TRBJ2-2 NA NA TRBV20-1 CSAHRGGGELFF TGCAGTGCGCACAGGGGAGGAGGGGAGCTGTTTTTT
TRBJ2-6 few NA TRBV18 CASSPDRKGANVLTF TGTGCCAGCTCCCCTGACCGGAAAGGGGCCAACGTCCTGACTTTC
TRBJ1-6 many TRBD1 TRBV6-5 CASSRTGRSSPLHF TGTGCCAGCAGCCGGACAGGGCGGTCTTCACCCCTCCACTTT
TRBJ1-5 many NA TRBV7-8 CASSHGVPGRNQPQHF TGTGCCAGCAGTCATGGGGTACCGGGTCGCAATCAGCCCCAGCATTTT